One T cell receptor beta chain is described in this entry. It lacks a known antigen. Base qualities were left out, and no much larger clone turns up one base away. From each donor, a single peripheral blood sample of approximately 120 mL on average was drawn into heparinised tubes. A BD FACSAria II was used to sort naive, central memory, regulatory and stem cell-like memory CD4+ T cells with a panel that included CD45RO, CCR7, CD25, CD127, CD95 and CD27. A purity above 98% was achieved for all sorted populations. Right away, PBMCs were isolated by Lymphoprep density gradient centrifugation and were stained directly, with no culture step. So that batch effects would be minimized, each experiment stained and sorted samples in pairs, pairing one healthy donor with one patient. These data come from a study of beta chain features in type 1 diabetes (dated by TCRdb to the late 2010s). Background on the whole study: Mean age, gender distribution, total cell number and subset yield were not different between patients and healthy donors. Naive and central memory subsets were obtained from all 28 donors, but regulatory and stem cell-like memory subsets were isolated from only 8 patients and roughly 8 healthy donors. A total of 107,917,701 sorted cells were examined across all samples, and the number of cells per subset was strongly correlated with RNA yield. The study compared TCRB repertoires of sorted circulating CD4+ T cell subsets between recently diagnosed type 1 diabetes patients and matched healthy donors. Points the paper makes about the study in general: The naive, central memory and regulatory TCRB repertoires appeared to resemble one another more closely among patients than among healthy donors. Only small numbers of individuals were included in the HLA sub-analyses, which left unresolved whether HLA type had any influence on TCRB rearrangement. At VDJ recombination sites, type 1 diabetes patients had fewer insertions and more deleted nucleotides, which implies abnormalities in thymic rearrangement. Type 1 diabetes patients showed a moderate but significant shortening of TCRB CDR3 length in all four CD4+ subsets. Shorter templates might be favored by PCR, yet because patient and control samples were amplified and corrected together, any such skew would affect both groups equally. Sequencing cDNA rather than genomic DNA could over-represent highly expressing activated cells, although activation and CD3 levels did not differ between groups.

At the junction V is shortened by 4 bases and J by 1 base, with 12 bases in between. Taken from cysteine to phenylalanine, the CDR3 has 15 residues. CDR3 DNA is the only sequence kept; it has 45 bases, read in frame from the first base. The germline V gene specifies SGHRS as CDR1 and YFSETQ as CDR2. The High Capacity cDNA Reverse Transcription Kit was used to reverse transcribe all of the isolated RNA, meaning that expressed TCRB transcripts were what got sequenced. Deep immunoSEQ sequencing was applied to naive, central memory and regulatory T cell samples, giving an average of roughly 3.5 million total reads per sample. Sorted cells were lysed in RLT buffer, and RNA was extracted using DNase-treated RNeasy Micro or Mini kits according to cell number. Each cell subset was processed on its own to prevent cross-contamination, while patient and healthy donor samples were processed together. The immunoSEQ multiplex PCR was used to amplify TCRB sequences from cDNA, generating 87-bp fragments that spanned the CDR3 region. The amplicons were sequenced using the Illumina HiSeq platform. The paper's data handling went like this. Synthetic template baselines were used to correct PCR bias computationally, reads within Hamming distance 2 were collapsed together, and singletons that could not be merged were discarded. Reads were aligned to IMGT to assign V, D and J genes, CDR3 length, and insertions or deletions at six rearrangement sites. Within each subset, clonotype counts were normalized to sorted cell number, and only after that were true diversity and Gini coefficients computed with the tcR R package. The overlap coefficient, calculated on TCRB nucleotide sequences, was used to measure repertoire sharing. TCRdb stores this immuneACCESS table with in-frame sequences only. Part of the clones is absent; in the studies checked, under half of the shortfall reflects unresolved V genes, and no reason is known for the rest. That table gives V, J and clone size, and the DNA gave D and trimming. The sample profile shows 150,000 to 190,000 clones; around 8% of them were found once. 0.55% to 0.75% of the sample rests with the top ten.

The receptor was isolated from a man in his late teens or twenties in good health. Sequencing was done on a sample of central memory CD4+ T cells from blood. This sequence uses TRBV5-1 and TRBJ2-1, and the D gene may be TRBD1, 7 bases matching. The nucleotides are TGCGCCAGCAGCGAGGAGGGACAGTCCTACAATGAGCAGTTCTTC. Translated, it gives CASSEEGQSYNEQFF.